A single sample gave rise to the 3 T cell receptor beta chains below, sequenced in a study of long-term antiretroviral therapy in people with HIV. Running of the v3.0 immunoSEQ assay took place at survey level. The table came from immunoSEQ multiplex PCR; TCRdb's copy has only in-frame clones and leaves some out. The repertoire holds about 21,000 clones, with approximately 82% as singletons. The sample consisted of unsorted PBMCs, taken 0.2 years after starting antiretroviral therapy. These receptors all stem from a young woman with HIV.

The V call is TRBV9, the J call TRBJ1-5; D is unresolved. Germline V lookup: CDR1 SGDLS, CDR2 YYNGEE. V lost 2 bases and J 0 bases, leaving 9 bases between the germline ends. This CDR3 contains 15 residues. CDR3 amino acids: CASSVGSASNQPQHF. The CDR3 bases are TGTGCCAGCAGCGTCGGGTCGGCTAGCAATCAGCCCCAGCATTTT. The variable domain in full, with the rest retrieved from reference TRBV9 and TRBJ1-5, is DSGVTQTPKHLITATGQRVTLRCSPRSGDLSVYWYQQSLDQGLQFLIQYYNGEERAKGNILERFSAQQFPDLHSELNLSSLELGDSALYFCASSVGSASNQPQHFGDGTRLSIL.

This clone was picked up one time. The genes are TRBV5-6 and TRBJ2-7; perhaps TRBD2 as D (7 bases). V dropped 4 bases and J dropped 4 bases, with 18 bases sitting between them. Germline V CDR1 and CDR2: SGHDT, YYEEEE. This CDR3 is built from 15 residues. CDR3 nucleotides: TGTGCCAGCAGCCCGGGGGGCTCTACCTCGTACGAGCAGTACGTC. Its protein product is CASSPGGSTSYEQYV.

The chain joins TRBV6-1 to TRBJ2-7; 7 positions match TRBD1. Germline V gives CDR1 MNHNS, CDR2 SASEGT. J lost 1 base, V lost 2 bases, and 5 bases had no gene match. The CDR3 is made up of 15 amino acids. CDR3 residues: CASSEKGRGSYEQYF. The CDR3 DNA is TGTGCCAGCAGTGAAAAGGGCAGGGGGTCCTACGAGCAGTACTTC.